This T cell receptor beta chain is from a study of blood T cell repertoires in COVID-19. Repertoires were generated with immunoSEQ multiplex PCR, while TCRdb's copy carries only in-frame clones and drops some. The data contain about 350,000 clones, roughly 90% of them singletons. The CDR3 consists of 14 residues. Germline V gene data show CDR1 as WNHNN and CDR2 as SYGVQD (reference sequence). V lost 5 bases, J lost 0 bases, and 4 bases stayed unmatched. Among Cohort 3 donors, those recovered had two negative PCRs, clearance, or symptom resolution. The sequencing sample was made of PBMCs or T cells enriched from blood (not recorded which). The sequence was obtained from a woman aged 25 to 39 who had recovered from COVID-19. The chain has TRBV10-1 and TRBJ2-7; 7 bases are a match to TRBD1. The CDR3 nucleotides are TGCGCCAGCAGTCGGGACAGCTTCTCCTACGAGCAGTACTTC. Amino acid sequence: CASSRDSFSYEQYF.